The entry below describes one T cell receptor beta chain. Its antigen remains unidentified. Use of 60 Vbeta and 13 Jbeta primers characterized the PCR. Repertoires were generated with immunoSEQ multiplex PCR, while TCRdb's copy carries only in-frame clones and drops some. The sample gives some 150,000 clones, approximately 80% of which show up once; about 9.6% is in the top ten. The data were obtained in a study of cytomegalovirus exposure and HLA in healthy donors. General observations from the study: Most TCR sequences were seen very rarely across donors, but some public TCRs occurred in many. Based on reports, TCR beta sequences accurately predicted HLA-A and HLA-B alleles for most subjects. When presence/absence was analysed, sequencing depth was taken to be roughly uniform across donors.

This TCR came from a man younger than 30 in good health and CMV-seropositive. Sample: PBMCs.

The CDR3 DNA reads as TGCGCCAGCAGCCAAGATCTGTTATTTACGGGGGCTGAAGCTTTCTTT. Encoded protein: CASSQDLLFTGAEAFF. The chain has TRBV4-1 and TRBJ1-1, with D possibly matching TRBD1 (5 bases). The CDR3 sequence is 16 residues long. The germline gives CDR1 MGHRA, CDR2 YSYEKL. The ends were cut back, 0 bases at V and 6 bases at J, with 17 bases in the middle.